A selection of T cell receptor beta chains follows, all from one sample in a study of T cell responses to AZD1222 COVID-19 vaccine. Generated by immunoSEQ multiplex PCR, the TCRdb table keeps only in-frame clones and is missing some. The table lists some 180,000 clones, 90% to 95% of them singletons. The sample here was peripheral blood, taken 28 days after the second dose of the MenACWY control vaccine. The receptors stem from an adult who received the MenACWY meningococcal vaccine as a control. Both conserved end residues are part of each CDR3. A D gene is named only where the DNA matches it firmly. Some rows have no size entry. The others give once, few or many, or a class for an expanded clone.

v_call: TRBV10-3; j_call: TRBJ1-2; clone_size: -; d_call: -; cdr3_nt: TGTGCCATGGCGAGGGGCGATGGAGATGGCTACACCTTC; cdr3_aa: CAMARGDGDGYTF
v_call: TRBV9; j_call: TRBJ1-1; clone_size: once; d_call: TRBD1; cdr3_nt: TGTGCCAGCAGCGTAGGGGGGACAGAGTGGGACACTGAAGCTTTCTTT; cdr3_aa: CASSVGGTEWDTEAFF
v_call: TRBV19; j_call: TRBJ1-2; clone_size: -; d_call: -; cdr3_nt: TGTGCCAGTAGTATGGGCGGGGGACGGGACTATGGCTACACCTTC; cdr3_aa: CASSMGGGRDYGYTF
v_call: TRBV19; j_call: TRBJ2-2; clone_size: few; d_call: TRBD1; cdr3_nt: TGTGCCAGTAGTCCGCGACAGGGGTTCGGGGAGCTGTTTTTT; cdr3_aa: CASSPRQGFGELFF
v_call: TRBV9; j_call: TRBJ1-6; clone_size: -; d_call: -; cdr3_nt: TGTGCCAGCAGCCCCCGTTGGGGCTACAATTCACCCCTCCACTTT; cdr3_aa: CASSPRWGYNSPLHF
v_call: TRBV6-5; j_call: TRBJ2-7; clone_size: -; d_call: -; cdr3_nt: TGTGCCAGCAGTTACGGGCCCTACGAGCAGTACTTC; cdr3_aa: CASSYGPYEQYF
v_call: TRBV23-1; j_call: TRBJ2-1; clone_size: few; d_call: -; cdr3_nt: TGCGCCAGCAGTCCTTGGGAGCGATTCTACAATGAGCAGTTCTTC; cdr3_aa: CASSPWERFYNEQFF
v_call: TRBV7-3; j_call: TRBJ2-1; clone_size: -; d_call: TRBD2; cdr3_nt: TGTGCCAGCAGCCCTCGTCCCGGGACTAGCGGGGATTGGACCTACAATGAGCAGTTCTTC; cdr3_aa: CASSPRPGTSGDWTYNEQFF
v_call: TRBV28; j_call: TRBJ1-5; clone_size: -; d_call: -; cdr3_nt: TGTGCCAGCAGCCCGCCTGGGGGCGGCCGGCCCCAGCATTTT; cdr3_aa: CASSPPGGGRPQHF
v_call: TRBV19; j_call: TRBJ1-5; clone_size: -; d_call: -; cdr3_nt: TGTGCCAGTAGTCCGTCGGGGGGAGTGAATCAGCCCCAGCATTTT; cdr3_aa: CASSPSGGVNQPQHF